This is a list of T cell receptor beta chains from one sample in a study of cytomegalovirus exposure and HLA in healthy donors. The repertoire was sequenced with immunoSEQ multiplex PCR; TCRdb's copy has only in-frame clones and lacks some. The sample consists of under 100,000 clones, approximately 56% of them appearing once. The specimen was PBMCs. The receptors come from a woman younger than 45 in good health and CMV-seropositive. Each CDR3 is given with its conserved first and last residue. A D gene is named only where the DNA matches it firmly. A row's size may be missing; if present it is once, few, many or a size class.

clone size: -; J gene: TRBJ1-1; V gene: TRBV5-1; D gene: TRBD1; CDR3 protein: CASSLAGRGLNTEAFF; CDR3 DNA: TGCGCCAGCAGCTTGGCCGGGAGGGGGCTGAACACTGAAGCTTTCTTT
clone size: -; J gene: TRBJ2-1; V gene: TRBV5-6; D gene: TRBD1; CDR3 protein: CASSLVGQNEQFF; CDR3 DNA: TGTGCCAGCAGCTTGGTGGGACAGAATGAGCAGTTCTTC
clone size: -; J gene: TRBJ1-2; V gene: TRBV7-9; D gene: -; CDR3 protein: CASSSGGYGYTF; CDR3 DNA: TGTGCCAGCAGCTCCGGTGGCTATGGCTACACCTTC
clone size: few; J gene: TRBJ2-7; V gene: TRBV11-3; D gene: -; CDR3 protein: CASSLAPGGEQYF; CDR3 DNA: TGTGCCAGCAGCTTAGCCCCCGGAGGCGAGCAGTACTTC
clone size: -; J gene: TRBJ1-1; V gene: TRBV4-1; D gene: -; CDR3 protein: CASSQEIAENTEAFF; CDR3 DNA: TGCGCCAGCAGCCAAGAAATCGCGGAGAACACTGAAGCTTTCTTT
clone size: once; J gene: TRBJ2-7; V gene: TRBV5-4; D gene: -; CDR3 protein: CASSSTLGAREQYF; CDR3 DNA: -
clone size: -; J gene: TRBJ2-2; V gene: TRBV5-3; D gene: TRBD2; CDR3 protein: CARSLIIGERGGRSGELFF; CDR3 DNA: TGTGCCAGAAGCTTGATAATAGGCGAGCGGGGGGGCCGGAGCGGGGAGCTGTTTTTT
clone size: few; J gene: TRBJ2-7; V gene: TRBV11-2; D gene: TRBD2; CDR3 protein: CASSPRTSGGFEQYF; CDR3 DNA: TGTGCCAGCAGCCCTAGGACTAGCGGGGGGTTCGAGCAGTACTTC
clone size: -; J gene: TRBJ2-3; V gene: TRBV5-6; D gene: -; CDR3 protein: CASKSQGTVTDTQYF; CDR3 DNA: TGTGCCAGCAAATCGCAGGGGACGGTCACAGATACGCAGTATTTT
clone size: -; J gene: TRBJ2-3; V gene: TRBV2; D gene: -; CDR3 protein: CASSVEQGSTDTQYF; CDR3 DNA: TGTGCCAGCAGTGTGGAACAGGGATCTACAGATACGCAGTATTTT
clone size: -; J gene: TRBJ2-1; V gene: TRBV5-5; D gene: TRBD1; CDR3 protein: CASSSGTGVGGSYNEQFF; CDR3 DNA: TGTGCCAGCAGTTCCGGGACAGGGGTCGGTGGCTCCTACAATGAGCAGTTCTTC
clone size: once; J gene: TRBJ2-3; V gene: TRBV29-1; D gene: -; CDR3 protein: CSVVKRSTDTQYF; CDR3 DNA: TGCAGCGTTGTCAAGCGGAGCACAGATACGCAGTATTTT
clone size: -; J gene: TRBJ1-2; V gene: TRBV7-8; D gene: -; CDR3 protein: CASSLGFGETDGYTF; CDR3 DNA: TGTGCCAGCAGCTTAGGATTCGGGGAGACCGATGGCTACACCTTC
clone size: -; J gene: TRBJ1-6; V gene: TRBV27; D gene: -; CDR3 protein: CASSFRGSYNSPLHF; CDR3 DNA: TGTGCCAGCAGTTTTCGGGGCTCCTATAATTCACCCCTCCACTTT
clone size: -; J gene: TRBJ2-1; V gene: TRBV18; D gene: -; CDR3 protein: CASSPSQVVNNEQFF; CDR3 DNA: TGTGCCAGCTCACCGTCCCAGGTTGTGAACAATGAGCAGTTCTTC
clone size: -; J gene: TRBJ2-7; V gene: TRBV28; D gene: -; CDR3 protein: CASSHYEQYF; CDR3 DNA: TGTGCCAGCAGCCACTACGAGCAGTACTTC
clone size: -; J gene: TRBJ2-5; V gene: TRBV11-2; D gene: -; CDR3 protein: CASSSRGTQYF; CDR3 DNA: TGTGCCAGCAGCTCCCGAGGGACCCAGTACTTC
clone size: few; J gene: TRBJ1-2; V gene: TRBV28; D gene: -; CDR3 protein: CASSYSNFRGYTF; CDR3 DNA: TGTGCCAGCAGTTATTCTAACTTCCGTGGCTACACCTTC
clone size: -; J gene: TRBJ2-3; V gene: TRBV4-3; D gene: TRBD2; CDR3 protein: CASSQGGAGTSGGTDTQYF; CDR3 DNA: TGCGCCAGCAGCCAAGGAGGGGCGGGGACTAGCGGGGGTACAGATACGCAGTATTTT
clone size: once; J gene: TRBJ1-1; V gene: TRBV2; D gene: -; CDR3 protein: CASSDRGFTKGAEAFF; CDR3 DNA: TGTGCCAGCAGTGACAGGGGCTTCACCAAGGGCGCTGAAGCTTTCTTT
clone size: few; J gene: TRBJ1-5; V gene: TRBV7-9; D gene: -; CDR3 protein: CASSPWPESPQPQHF; CDR3 DNA: TGTGCCAGCAGTCCATGGCCGGAGAGTCCTCAGCCCCAGCATTTT
clone size: -; J gene: TRBJ1-6; V gene: TRBV5-1; D gene: -; CDR3 protein: CASSSQGSPLHF; CDR3 DNA: TGCGCCAGCAGCTCACAGGGTTCACCCCTCCACTTT
clone size: -; J gene: TRBJ1-4; V gene: TRBV7-9; D gene: -; CDR3 protein: CASSSLRPGNEKLFF; CDR3 DNA: TGTGCCAGCAGCTCCCTTAGGCCAGGGAATGAAAAACTGTTTTTT
clone size: few; J gene: TRBJ1-1; V gene: TRBV11-2; D gene: TRBD1; CDR3 protein: CASSEQGENTEAFF; CDR3 DNA: TGTGCCAGCAGTGAACAGGGGGAGAACACTGAAGCTTTCTTT
clone size: -; J gene: TRBJ1-1; V gene: TRBV27; D gene: -; CDR3 protein: CASSLLTGSEAFF; CDR3 DNA: TGTGCCAGCAGTTTATTAACAGGGAGTGAAGCTTTCTTT
clone size: few; J gene: TRBJ1-2; V gene: TRBV7-9; D gene: TRBD1; CDR3 protein: CASSLDGTGGYTF; CDR3 DNA: TGTGCCAGCAGCTTAGATGGGACAGGGGGCTACACCTTC
clone size: -; J gene: TRBJ1-4; V gene: TRBV2; D gene: -; CDR3 protein: CASRVDSTSEKLFF; CDR3 DNA: TGTGCCAGCAGGGTTGACAGTACTTCTGAAAAACTGTTTTTT
clone size: -; J gene: TRBJ1-1; V gene: TRBV18; D gene: -; CDR3 protein: CASSPPAISNTEAFF; CDR3 DNA: TGTGCCAGCTCACCACCAGCGATCTCGAACACTGAAGCTTTCTTT
clone size: few; J gene: TRBJ1-4; V gene: TRBV6-5; D gene: -; CDR3 protein: CASSYRVSEKLFF; CDR3 DNA: TGTGCCAGCAGTTACCGGGTCTCGGAAAAACTGTTTTTT
clone size: once; J gene: TRBJ2-1; V gene: TRBV5-1; D gene: -; CDR3 protein: CASSLEGTGFLYNEQFF; CDR3 DNA: TGCGCCAGCAGCTTGGAAGGGACTGGATTTTTGTACAATGAGCAGTTCTTC
clone size: -; J gene: TRBJ1-1; V gene: TRBV5-1; D gene: TRBD1; CDR3 protein: CASSSGTGPNTEAFF; CDR3 DNA: TGCGCCAGCAGCTCCGGGACAGGACCGAACACTGAAGCTTTCTTT
clone size: -; J gene: TRBJ2-1; V gene: TRBV29-1; D gene: TRBD2; CDR3 protein: CSVLAGNPYNEQFF; CDR3 DNA: TGCAGCGTCCTAGCGGGGAATCCCTACAATGAGCAGTTCTTC
clone size: -; J gene: TRBJ2-3; V gene: TRBV2; D gene: -; CDR3 protein: CASTGQRRSDTQYF; CDR3 DNA: TGTGCCAGCACCGGACAGAGACGGTCAGATACGCAGTATTTT
clone size: few; J gene: TRBJ1-1; V gene: TRBV5-6; D gene: -; CDR3 protein: CASSQDSMNTEAFF; CDR3 DNA: TGTGCCAGCAGCCAAGATAGCATGAACACTGAAGCTTTCTTT
clone size: once; J gene: TRBJ2-7; V gene: TRBV28; D gene: TRBD1; CDR3 protein: CASSPTRTGKFQYEQYF; CDR3 DNA: TGTGCCAGCAGTCCGACCCGGACAGGGAAGTTTCAGTACGAGCAGTACTTC
clone size: -; J gene: TRBJ1-1; V gene: TRBV19; D gene: TRBD1; CDR3 protein: CASSTRQGEAEAFF; CDR3 DNA: TGTGCCAGTAGTACCAGACAGGGGGAGGCTGAAGCTTTCTTT
clone size: -; J gene: TRBJ1-5; V gene: TRBV5-5; D gene: -; CDR3 protein: CASSLGRPGVFQPQHF; CDR3 DNA: TGTGCCAGCAGCCTTGGCCGCCCGGGGGTGTTTCAGCCCCAGCATTTT
clone size: -; J gene: TRBJ2-1; V gene: TRBV5-1; D gene: TRBD1; CDR3 protein: CASSRAGQVDNEQFF; CDR3 DNA: TGCGCCAGCAGCCGGGCGGGACAGGTTGACAATGAGCAGTTCTTC
clone size: -; J gene: TRBJ1-6; V gene: TRBV14; D gene: TRBD1; CDR3 protein: CASSRGQGSNSPLHF; CDR3 DNA: TGTGCCAGCAGCCGCGGACAGGGCTCTAATTCACCCCTCCACTTT
clone size: -; J gene: TRBJ1-1; V gene: TRBV28; D gene: TRBD1; CDR3 protein: CALTGPGLSAFF; CDR3 DNA: TGTGCCTTGACAGGGCCCGGATTGTCAGCTTTCTTT
clone size: -; J gene: TRBJ2-7; V gene: TRBV7-3; D gene: -; CDR3 protein: CSNNKGAYEQYF; CDR3 DNA: TGTTCCAACAACAAAGGGGCATACGAGCAGTACTTC
clone size: -; J gene: TRBJ2-5; V gene: TRBV2; D gene: TRBD2; CDR3 protein: CASSEQGLAGEETQYF; CDR3 DNA: TGTGCCAGCAGTGAACAAGGTCTAGCGGGGGAAGAGACCCAGTACTTC
clone size: -; J gene: TRBJ1-1; V gene: TRBV18; D gene: -; CDR3 protein: CASSPGGGATEAFF; CDR3 DNA: TGTGCCAGCTCACCGGGGGGGGGCGCAACTGAAGCTTTCTTT
clone size: -; J gene: TRBJ1-4; V gene: TRBV21-1; D gene: -; CDR3 protein: CASSKREDREWGNEKLFF; CDR3 DNA: TGTGCCAGCAGCAAACGTGAGGACAGGGAATGGGGTAATGAAAAACTGTTTTTT
clone size: few; J gene: TRBJ1-6; V gene: TRBV2; D gene: TRBD1; CDR3 protein: CASHPQGIVGSPLHF; CDR3 DNA: TGTGCCTCACACCCACAGGGGATTGTTGGTTCACCCCTCCACTTT
clone size: -; J gene: TRBJ2-2; V gene: TRBV13; D gene: -; CDR3 protein: CASSSDSKPNTGELFF; CDR3 DNA: TGTGCCAGCAGTTCGGACAGTAAACCGAACACCGGGGAGCTGTTTTTT
clone size: -; J gene: TRBJ2-3; V gene: TRBV5-1; D gene: -; CDR3 protein: CASRGGPSTDTQYF; CDR3 DNA: TGCGCCAGCAGAGGGGGTCCGAGCACAGATACGCAGTATTTT
clone size: -; J gene: TRBJ2-3; V gene: TRBV7-3; D gene: TRBD1; CDR3 protein: CASSHGQGLDTQYF; CDR3 DNA: TGTGCCAGCAGCCACGGACAGGGTTTGGATACGCAGTATTTT
clone size: -; J gene: TRBJ2-7; V gene: TRBV5-8; D gene: TRBD1; CDR3 protein: CASATVGGGQYF; CDR3 DNA: TGTGCCAGCGCCACCGTAGGGGGCGGGCAGTACTTC
clone size: -; J gene: TRBJ2-1; V gene: TRBV5-1; D gene: TRBD2; CDR3 protein: CASSFLSSGVNEQFF; CDR3 DNA: TGCGCCAGCAGCTTCCTATCTAGCGGGGTGAATGAGCAGTTCTTC
clone size: few; J gene: TRBJ1-6; V gene: TRBV6-1; D gene: -; CDR3 protein: CASVTDPGNSPLHF; CDR3 DNA: TGTGCCAGCGTGACTGATCCGGGGAATTCACCCCTCCACTTT
clone size: -; J gene: TRBJ2-1; V gene: TRBV7-9; D gene: TRBD1; CDR3 protein: CASRWTGGDEQFF; CDR3 DNA: TGTGCCAGCAGATGGACAGGTGGGGATGAGCAGTTCTTC
clone size: -; J gene: TRBJ1-1; V gene: TRBV6-6; D gene: -; CDR3 protein: CASMDGRGKVSTEAFF; CDR3 DNA: TGTGCCAGCATGGACGGCAGGGGAAAGGTTAGCACTGAAGCTTTCTTT